There are a few counts of the clone carrying this T cell receptor beta chain. Antigen: not known. The sample belongs to a study of post-analysis software for immune sequencing data. Study-level background: Included courses were relapsing-remitting and secondary progressive multiple sclerosis; progressive-relapsing multiple sclerosis was also included.

Sequencing libraries made from TCR beta cDNA carried unique molecular identifiers. One entry per CDR3 protein results from TCRdb running MiXCR on the PCR reads. The sample contains approximately 360,000 distinct CDR3 sequences, roughly 36% of which appear only once. Findings of the study overall: Relative to controls, patients with multiple sclerosis showed significantly lower normalized Chao1 diversity. Patients carried a handful of TRBV segments more frequently than controls did, and TRBV5-6, TRBV5-1 and TRBV20-1 were among them.

J gave up 0 bases and V 0 bases, and 11 bases lay outside the gene matches. This CDR3 has 21 amino acids. CDR1 and CDR2 (germline): SGHAT, FQDESV (reference sequence). V and J are TRBV11-1 and TRBJ2-1; 13 nucleotides agree with TRBD2. Sequenced input: blood. This clonotype was obtained from a girl between 10 and 17 years old with multiple sclerosis. The CDR3 reads CASSLAGQGTSGASSYNEQFF. In nucleotides, the CDR3 is TGTGCCAGCAGCTTAGCGGGACAGGGGACTAGCGGGGCCAGCTCCTACAATGAGCAGTTCTTC.